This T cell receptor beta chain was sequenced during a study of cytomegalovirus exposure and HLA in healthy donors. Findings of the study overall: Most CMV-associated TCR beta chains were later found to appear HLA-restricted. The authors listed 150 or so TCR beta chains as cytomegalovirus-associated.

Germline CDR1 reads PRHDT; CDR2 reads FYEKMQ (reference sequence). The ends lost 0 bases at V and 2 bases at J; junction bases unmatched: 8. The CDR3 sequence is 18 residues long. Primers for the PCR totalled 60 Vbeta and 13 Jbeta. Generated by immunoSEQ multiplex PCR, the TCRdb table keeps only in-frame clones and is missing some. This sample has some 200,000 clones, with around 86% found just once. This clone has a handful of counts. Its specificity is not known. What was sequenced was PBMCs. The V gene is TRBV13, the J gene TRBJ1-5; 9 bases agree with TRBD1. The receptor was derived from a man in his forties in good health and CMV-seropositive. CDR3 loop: CASSLGGQGQGGNQPQHF. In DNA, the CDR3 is TGTGCCAGCAGCTTAGGCGGACAGGGGCAAGGTGGCAATCAGCCCCAGCATTTT.